Below are 5 T cell receptor beta chains sequenced from a single sample in a study of blood T cell repertoires in COVID-19. This table comes from immunoSEQ multiplex PCR, and its TCRdb copy is limited to in-frame clones, with some not included. The table shows about 100,000 clones, with 60% to 85% occurring only once. The specimen sequenced was peripheral blood. The receptors come from a woman in her thirties or forties with acute or convalescent COVID-19.

The gene calls are TRBV6-4 and TRBJ1-2; TRBD1 aligns across 9 bases. The V segment lost 3 bases and the J segment 5 bases; nucleotides outside the gene matches: 4. The CDR3 is made up of 14 amino acids. Germline V gene lookup returns CDR1 MRHNA and CDR2 SNTAGT. The CDR3 sequence: CASSDSGTGYGYTF. CDR3 bases: TGTGCCAGCAGTGATTCCGGGACAGGGTATGGCTACACCTTC.

V gene TRBV28 combines with J gene TRBJ2-5, with D possibly matching TRBD2 (7 bases). This CDR3 spans 14 amino acids. CDR1 is MDHEN, CDR2 SYDVKM, per germline. The V and J ends lost 10 bases and 3 bases respectively, with 18 bases between them. CDR3 nucleotides: TGTGCCACCCTAGTGAGGGGGGGGAAAGAGACCCAGTACTTC. It codes for CATLVRGGKETQYF. Supplemented by reference TRBV28 and TRBJ2-5, the full variable domain reads DVKVTQSSRYLVKRTGEKVFLECVQDMDHENMFWYRQDPGLGLRLIYFSYDVKMKEKGDIPEGYSVSREKKERFSLILESASTNQTSMYLCATLVRGGKETQYFGPGTRLLVL.

The CDR3 nucleotides are TGTGCCAGCAGCCTCACAGGGGGGATTAACAATGAGCAGTTCTTC. Its protein is CASSLTGGINNEQFF. This chain connects TRBV14 to TRBJ2-1; 8 positions match TRBD1. This CDR3 has 15 amino acids. Germline V lookup: CDR1 SGHDN, CDR2 FVKESK. V was pared by 4 bases and J by 5 bases, with 7 bases of the junction left unmatched.

Concerning this clone itself: A much larger clone sits a single nucleotide away, making a read error possible. This chain joins TRBV5-8 and TRBJ2-5; D is undetermined. This CDR3 comprises 11 residues. V lost 2 bases, J lost 4 bases, and 3 bases lay in between. The germline CDR1 and CDR2 sequences are SGHTS and YDEGEE. CDR3 DNA sequence: TGTGCCAGCAGCTTCGGAGAGACCCAGTACTTC. Amino acids: CASSFGETQYF.

The chain employs TRBV7-3 and TRBJ1-1, with D uncertain. This CDR3 has 13 amino acids. Trimming removed 5 bases from V and 1 base from J, with 8 bases in between. Germline V CDR1 and CDR2: SGHTA, FQGTGA. The CDR3 sequence is CASSQTPNTEAFF. For the CDR3, the DNA is TGTGCCAGCAGCCAAACACCGAACACTGAAGCTTTCTTT.